This T cell receptor (beta chain) was profiled in a study of blood T cell repertoires in COVID-19. Study-level information: T cells, B-cell-depleted T cells, or PBMCs supplied cDNA or gDNA.

The V segment lost 1 base and the J segment 7 bases; nucleotides outside the gene matches: 10. Germline CDR1 SNHLY, CDR2 FYNNEI. The CDR3 has 17 residues. Method: immunoSEQ multiplex PCR; TCRdb's copy keeps in-frame clones and lacks some. This table holds some 11,000 clones, roughly 86% found once. By share of the sample, this clone is large. The chain carries TRBV2 and TRBJ2-1; 10 bases are a match to TRBD2. Sample: peripheral blood. This clonotype was sampled from a man aged 50 or older with active COVID-19. The CDR3 loop is CASSEEASGSLWNEQFF. The DNA for the CDR3 is TGTGCCAGCAGTGAAGAGGCTAGCGGGAGTTTGTGGAATGAGCAGTTCTTC. Filled out from reference TRBV2 and TRBJ2-1, the complete variable domain reads EPEVTQTPSHQVTQMGQEVILRCVPISNHLYFYWYRQILGQKVEFLVSFYNNEISEKSEIFDDQFSVERPDGSNFTLKIRSTKLEDSAMYFCASSEEASGSLWNEQFFGPGTRLTVL.